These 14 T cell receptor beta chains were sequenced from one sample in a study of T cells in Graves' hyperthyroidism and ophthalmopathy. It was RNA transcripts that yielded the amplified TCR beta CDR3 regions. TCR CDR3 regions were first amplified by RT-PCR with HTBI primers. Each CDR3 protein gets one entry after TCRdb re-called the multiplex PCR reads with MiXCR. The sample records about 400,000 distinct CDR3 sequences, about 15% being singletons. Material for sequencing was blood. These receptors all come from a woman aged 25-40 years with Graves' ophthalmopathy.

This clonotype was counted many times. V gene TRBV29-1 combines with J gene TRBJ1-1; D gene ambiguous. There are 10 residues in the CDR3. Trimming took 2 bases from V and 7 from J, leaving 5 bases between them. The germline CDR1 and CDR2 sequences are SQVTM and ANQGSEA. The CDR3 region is CSVERNEAFF. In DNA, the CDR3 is TGCAGCGTTGAACGTAATGAAGCTTTCTTT. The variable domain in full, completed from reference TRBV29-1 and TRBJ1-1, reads SAVISQKPSRDICQRGTSLTIQCQVDSQVTMMFWYRQQPGQSLTLIATANQGSEATYESGFVIDKFPISRPNLTFSTLTVSNMSPEDSSIYLCSVERNEAFFGQGTRLTVV.

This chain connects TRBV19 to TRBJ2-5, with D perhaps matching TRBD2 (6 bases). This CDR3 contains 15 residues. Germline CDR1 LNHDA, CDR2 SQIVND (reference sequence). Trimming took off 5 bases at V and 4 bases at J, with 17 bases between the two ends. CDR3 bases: TGTGCCAGTAGTTTATCAAGCGGGCCGGGAGAGACCCAGTACTTC. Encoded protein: CASSLSSGPGETQYF.

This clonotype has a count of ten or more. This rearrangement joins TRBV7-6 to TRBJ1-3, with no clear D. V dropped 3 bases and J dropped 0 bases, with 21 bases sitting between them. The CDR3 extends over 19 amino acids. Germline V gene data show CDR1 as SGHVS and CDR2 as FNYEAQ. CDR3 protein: CASSFGWTRGPSSGNTIYF. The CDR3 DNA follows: TGTGCCAGCAGCTTCGGGTGGACGCGTGGACCTTCCTCTGGAAACACCATATATTTT.

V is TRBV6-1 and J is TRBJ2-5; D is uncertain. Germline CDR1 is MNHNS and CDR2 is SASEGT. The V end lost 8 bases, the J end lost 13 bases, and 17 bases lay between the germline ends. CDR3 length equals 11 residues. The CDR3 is CASDTGPWVYF. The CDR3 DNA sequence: TGTGCCAGCGATACGGGCCCCTGGGTGTACTTC.

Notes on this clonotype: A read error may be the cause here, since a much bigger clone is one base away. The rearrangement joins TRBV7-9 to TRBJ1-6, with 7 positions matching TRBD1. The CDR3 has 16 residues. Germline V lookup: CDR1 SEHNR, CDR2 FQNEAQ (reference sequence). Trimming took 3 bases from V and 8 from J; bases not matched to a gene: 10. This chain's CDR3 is CASSFEQGIDDSPLHF. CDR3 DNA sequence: TGTGCCAGCAGCTTCGAACAGGGGATCGATGATTCACCCCTCCACTTT.

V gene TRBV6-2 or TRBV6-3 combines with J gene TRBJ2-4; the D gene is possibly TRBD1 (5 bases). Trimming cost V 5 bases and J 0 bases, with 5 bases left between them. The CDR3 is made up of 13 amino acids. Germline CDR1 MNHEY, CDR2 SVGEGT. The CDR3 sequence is CASSDRAKNIQYF. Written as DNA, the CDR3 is TGTGCCAGCAGTGACAGAGCCAAAAACATTCAGTACTTC.

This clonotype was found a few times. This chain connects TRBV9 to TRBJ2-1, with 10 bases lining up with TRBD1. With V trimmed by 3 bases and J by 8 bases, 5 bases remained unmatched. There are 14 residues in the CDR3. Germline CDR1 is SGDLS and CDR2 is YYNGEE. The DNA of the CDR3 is TGTGCCAGCAGCGGAGCGGACAGGGGGGATGAGCAGTTCTTC. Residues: CASSGADRGDEQFF.

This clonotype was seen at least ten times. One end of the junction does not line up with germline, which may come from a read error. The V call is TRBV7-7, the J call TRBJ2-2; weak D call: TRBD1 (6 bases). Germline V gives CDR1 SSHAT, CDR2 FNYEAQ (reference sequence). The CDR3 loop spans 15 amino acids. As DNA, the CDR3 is TGTGCTAGCAGCCCAACAGGGACGGTCACCGGGGAGCTGTTTTTT. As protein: CASSPTGTVTGELFF.

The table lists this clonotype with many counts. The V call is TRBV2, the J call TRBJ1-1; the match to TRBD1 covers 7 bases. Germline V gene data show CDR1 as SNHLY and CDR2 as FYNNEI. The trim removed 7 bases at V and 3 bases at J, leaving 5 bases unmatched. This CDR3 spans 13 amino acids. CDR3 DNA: TGTGCCAGCACACAAGACAGGGACACTGAAGCTTTCTTT. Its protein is CASTQDRDTEAFF.

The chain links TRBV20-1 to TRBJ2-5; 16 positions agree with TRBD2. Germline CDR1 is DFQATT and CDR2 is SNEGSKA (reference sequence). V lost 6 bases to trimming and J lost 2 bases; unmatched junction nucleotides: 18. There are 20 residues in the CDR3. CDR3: CSALTGTSGGAFGTQETQYF. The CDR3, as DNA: TGCAGTGCCTTAACCGGGACTAGCGGGGGGGCTTTCGGGACTCAAGAGACCCAGTACTTC.

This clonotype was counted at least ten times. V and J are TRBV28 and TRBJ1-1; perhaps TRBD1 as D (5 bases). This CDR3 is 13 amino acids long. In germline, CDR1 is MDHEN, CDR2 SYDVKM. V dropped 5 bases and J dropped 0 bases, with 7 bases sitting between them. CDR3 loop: CASSIRVNTEAFF. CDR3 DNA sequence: TGTGCCAGCAGTATCAGGGTGAACACTGAAGCTTTCTTT.

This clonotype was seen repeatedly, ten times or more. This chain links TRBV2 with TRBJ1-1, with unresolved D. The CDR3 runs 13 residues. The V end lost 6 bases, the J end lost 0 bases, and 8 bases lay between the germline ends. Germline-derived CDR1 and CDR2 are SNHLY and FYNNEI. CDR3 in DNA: TGTGCCAGCAGCACCCAATTGAACACTGAAGCTTTCTTT. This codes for CASSTQLNTEAFF. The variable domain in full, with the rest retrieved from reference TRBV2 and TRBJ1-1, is EPEVTQTPSHQVTQMGQEVILRCVPISNHLYFYWYRQILGQKVEFLVSFYNNEISEKSEIFDDQFSVERPDGSNFTLKIRSTKLEDSAMYFCASSTQLNTEAFFGQGTRLTVV.

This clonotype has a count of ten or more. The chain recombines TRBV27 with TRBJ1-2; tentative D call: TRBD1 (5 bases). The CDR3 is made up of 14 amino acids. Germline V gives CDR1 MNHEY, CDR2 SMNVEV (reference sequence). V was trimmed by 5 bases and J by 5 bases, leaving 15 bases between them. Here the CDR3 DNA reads TGTGCCAGCAGTAGAAATCAGGGAGGTTATGGCTACACCTTC. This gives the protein CASSRNQGGYGYTF.

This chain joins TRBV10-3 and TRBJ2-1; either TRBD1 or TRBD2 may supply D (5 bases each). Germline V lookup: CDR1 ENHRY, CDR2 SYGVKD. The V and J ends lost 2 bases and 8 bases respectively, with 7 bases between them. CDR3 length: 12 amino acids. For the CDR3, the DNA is TGTGCCATCAGTGAGACGGGGCATGAGCAGTTCTTC. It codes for CAISETGHEQFF.